The clone carrying this TCR beta chain was recorded a few times. Its antigen is undetermined. The authors reverse transcribed all of the isolated RNA, so sequencing captured expressed TCRB transcripts. The protocol was immunoSEQ multiplex PCR, while the TCRdb copy is restricted to in-frame clones and leaves out a portion. The table has 300,000 to 450,000 clones, roughly 9.8% seen once. Isolation of CD4+ naive, central memory, regulatory and stem cell-like memory cells was achieved by sorting via CD45RO/CCR7/CD25/CD127/CD95/CD27. Trimming took 0 bases from V and 2 from J, leaving 8 bases between them. Germline CDR1 is MNHEY and CDR2 is SMNVEV (reference sequence). The CDR3 runs to 14 residues. The sample is drawn from a study of beta chain features in type 1 diabetes. Study conclusions and caveats: Type 1 diabetes patients had moderately but significantly shorter TCRB CDR3s in all four CD4+ subsets.

The sequence came from a man aged 25 to 40 with type 1 diabetes. Sequenced: central memory CD4+ T cells from blood. The rearrangement links TRBV27 to TRBJ2-7; D unresolved. CDR3 sequence reads: CASSLSGATYEQYF. CDR3 DNA: TGTGCCAGCAGTTTATCTGGCGCAACCTACGAGCAGTACTTC.